This T cell receptor (beta chain) comes out of a study of vaccination and CD4 T cells after COVID-19. The CDR3 spans 13 residues. Trimming removed 3 bases at V and 1 base at J, with 9 bases between. Per the germline V gene, CDR1 is GTSNPN and CDR2 is SVGIG (reference sequence). Treatment here: roughly nine-day PBMC culture with coronavirus spike peptide pools or control peptides (ViraFEST assay). ViraFEST used peptide pools to expand antigen-specific T cells and subsequently sequenced their TCRs. Positive tests by PCR, dated March to December 2020, predated US Alpha, Beta and Delta variants. Sequenced with the Oncomine TCR Beta short-read assay was DNA taken from cultured CD4+ T cells. From cultured CD4+ T cells, genomic DNA was extracted. TCRdb re-called the PCR reads with MiXCR, one entry per CDR3 protein. The sample comprises 13,000 to 15,000 distinct CDR3 sequences, 35% to 55% of which are singletons, and roughly 14% rests with the top ten.

With regard to this clonotype: The target antigen is unknown.

The gene calls are TRBV30 and TRBJ1-1, with D unresolved. The sequenced sample consisted of CD4+ T cells from blood, cultured in vitro. The clonotype originates from a human donor who had recovered from COVID-19. CDR3 sequence (DNA): TGTGCCTGGAGAACGACGTCGAACACTGAAGCTTTCTTT. This gives the protein CAWRTTSNTEAFF. Variable domain in full (rest from reference TRBV30 and TRBJ1-1): SQTIHQWPATLVQPVGSPLSLECTVEGTSNPNLYWYRQAAGRGLQLLFYSVGIGQISSEVPQNLSASRPQDRQFILSSKKLLLSDSGFYLCAWRTTSNTEAFFGQGTRLTVV.